Below, 2 T cell receptor beta chains from the same sample are listed, as sequenced in a study of tumor and adjacent non-tumor tissue in lung cancer. RNA was extracted from bulk tissue without any cell sorting. The normal lung tissue was taken more than 3 cm from the tumor edge. The library came from three nested PCR rounds adapted from ARM-PCR protocols. Using its own MiXCR run on the multiplex PCR reads, TCRdb lists one record per CDR3 protein. The sample contains 40,000 to 55,000 distinct CDR3 sequences, around two thirds of which appear only once. The sequenced sample was distant non-tumor lung tissue. These receptors were obtained from a woman aged 55-70 years with non-small cell lung cancer.

This clonotype was seen many times. This chain joins TRBV28 and TRBJ1-2, with D possibly TRBD1 on 5 matching bases. V was cut by 10 bases and J by 2 bases, with 20 bases left in between. The CDR3 length is 15 residues. Germline V gene lookup returns CDR1 MDHEN and CDR2 SYDVKM. CDR3 amino acids: CATTPLQGRNYGYTF. CDR3 in DNA: TGTGCCACCACGCCCCTTCAGGGTCGGAACTATGGCTACACCTTC.

V and J are TRBV6-5 and TRBJ1-1, with 8 bases lining up with TRBD1. The CDR3 is 15 amino acids. Germline V gene data show CDR1 as MNHEY and CDR2 as SVGAGI. V lost 11 bases and J lost 7; bases outside the gene matches: 18. The CDR3 spells CAGTSFLDRVVEAFF. As DNA, the CDR3 is TGTGCCGGCACCTCTTTCCTGGACAGGGTGGTTGAAGCTTTCTTT.